The 6 T cell receptor beta chains below all came from one sample that was sequenced in a study of blood T cells in healthy people across ages (dated by TCRdb to between 2014 and 2017). The receptor library was made with 5' RACE. TCRdb lists the instrument as Illumina HiSeq 2500. A second PCR of roughly 6 to 11 cycles was run with a J-beta primer mix and a sample-barcoded 5' primer. Using fastp at Q25 and MiXCR, TCRdb reprocessed the public reads and kept productive beta chains. Rows merge per CDR3 protein into single entries with the most common DNA and genes. The sample table shows 1.5 million to 2 million distinct CDR3 sequences, and 28% are seen once. The top ten constitute approximately 7.7% of the sample. Sequenced: blood. The receptors originated from a woman aged 25 to 39 in good health.

The chain uses TRBV27 and TRBJ2-1, with D tentatively TRBD2 (5 bases). CDR1 is MNHEY and CDR2 is SMNVEV in the germline V gene (reference sequence). This CDR3 is built from 14 residues. V shed 7 bases and J shed 2 bases, with 12 bases lying between them. Written as DNA, the CDR3 is TGTGCCAGCAAGAGGGAGCTGCCCTACAATGAGCAGTTCTTC. Translating gives CASKRELPYNEQFF.

This clonotype was recorded many times. J is TRBJ2-7 and V is TRBV28; TRBD2 agrees at 7 bases. Unmatched junction bases numbered 9, after V lost 7 bases and J lost 0 bases. The CDR3 is 15 residues long. Germline CDR1 MDHEN, CDR2 SYDVKM. In DNA form, the CDR3 reads TGTGCCAGCAACCCAGCGGGGCCCCTCTCCTACGAGCAGTACTTC. Its translation: CASNPAGPLSYEQYF.

The chain is built from TRBV2 and TRBJ2-4; D gene unclear. The better agreement between TRBJ2-7 and the DNA end casts doubt on the J call. The CDR3 is made up of 14 amino acids. Germline loops: CDR1 SNHLY, CDR2 FYNNEI. CDR3 DNA sequence: TGTGCCAGCGGTCATCCTACTTCCAACTACGAGCAGTACTTC. Its protein product is CASGHPTSNYEQYF.

This clonotype was seen ten or more times. The chain has TRBV5-1 and TRBJ2-7; TRBD1 aligns across 7 bases. CDR1 is SGHRS, CDR2 YFSETQ, per germline. CDR3 length: 15 amino acids. Losses at the gene ends were 0 bases for V and 3 bases for J; bases not matched to a gene: 6. CDR3 in amino acids: CASSLETGNYYEQYF. For the CDR3, the DNA is TGCGCCAGCAGCTTGGAGACAGGGAACTACTACGAGCAGTACTTC.

This clonotype was seen many times. The V gene is TRBV7-3, the J gene TRBJ2-4; TRBD2 matches at 8 bases. CDR3 length: 18 residues. Germline-derived CDR1 and CDR2 are SGHTA and FQGTGA. Trimming cost V 5 bases and J 5 bases; bases outside gene matches: 17. CDR3 region: CASSLPRIRGGLENIQYF. CDR3 coding DNA: TGTGCCAGCAGCCTTCCCCGCATACGGGGGGGCCTCGAAAACATTCAGTACTTC.

This clonotype was recorded many times. The chain joins TRBV6-5 to TRBJ2-7, with unresolved D. The V gene lost 2 bases and the J gene lost 2 bases, with 10 bases spanning the gap. This CDR3 is built from 14 residues. CDR1 and CDR2 (germline): MNHEY, SVGAGI. CDR3 DNA sequence: TGTGCCAGCAGTTACCGCCAGCTCGCCTACGAGCAGTACTTC. This encodes CASSYRQLAYEQYF.